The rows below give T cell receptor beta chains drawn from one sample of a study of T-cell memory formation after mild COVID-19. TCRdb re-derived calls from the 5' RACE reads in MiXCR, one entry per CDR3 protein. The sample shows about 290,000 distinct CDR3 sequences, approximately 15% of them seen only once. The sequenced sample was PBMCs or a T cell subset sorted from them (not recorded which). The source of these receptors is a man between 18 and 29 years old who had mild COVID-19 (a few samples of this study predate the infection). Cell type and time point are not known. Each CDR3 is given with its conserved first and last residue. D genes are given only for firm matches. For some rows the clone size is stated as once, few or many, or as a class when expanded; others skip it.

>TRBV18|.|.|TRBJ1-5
CASSENRVEPQHF
TGTGCCAGCTCGGAGAACAGGGTGGAGCCCCAGCATTTT
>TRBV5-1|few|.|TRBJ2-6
CASSQNRGGLSGANVLTF
TGCGCCAGCAGCCAAAACAGGGGAGGGCTATCTGGGGCCAACGTCCTGACTTTC
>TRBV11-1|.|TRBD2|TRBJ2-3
CASRPGGGRTDTQYF
TGTGCCAGCAGGCCCGGGGGGGGACGTACAGATACGCAGTATTTT
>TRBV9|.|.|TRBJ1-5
CASSPRQLSNQPQHF
TGTGCCAGCAGCCCGCGACAGCTTAGCAATCAGCCCCAGCATTTT
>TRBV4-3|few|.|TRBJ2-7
CASSPDGLGSYEQYF
TGCGCCAGCAGCCCCGATGGTCTAGGATCTTACGAGCAGTACTTC
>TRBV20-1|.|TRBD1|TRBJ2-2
CSAPWTGEINGELFF
TGCAGTGCTCCTTGGACAGGGGAAATTAACGGGGAGCTGTTTTTT
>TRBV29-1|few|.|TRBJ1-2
CSVGPRLATGYTF
TGCAGCGTTGGACCGAGGCTCGCTACGGGCTACACCTTC
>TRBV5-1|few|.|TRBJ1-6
CASSLVEGVSPLHF
TGCGCCAGCAGCTTGGTGGAGGGAGTTTCACCCCTCCACTTT
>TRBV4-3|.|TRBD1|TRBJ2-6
CASSRRTGGAGANVLTF
TGCGCCAGCAGCCGCCGGACAGGGGGCGCTGGGGCCAACGTCCTGACTTTC
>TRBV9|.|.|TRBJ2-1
CASSAGTGQRDEQFF
TGTGCCAGCAGCGCCGGGACGGGACAACGCGATGAGCAGTTCTTC
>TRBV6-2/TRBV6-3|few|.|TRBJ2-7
CASSPALRRHEQYF
TGTGCCAGCAGTCCCGCCCTTAGACGCCACGAGCAGTACTTC
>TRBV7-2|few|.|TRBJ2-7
CASSFVAVSYEQYF
TGTGCCAGCAGCTTCGTAGCAGTCTCCTACGAGCAGTACTTC
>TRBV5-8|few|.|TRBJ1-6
CASSQIGPPLHF
TGTGCCAGCAGCCAAATCGGACCACCCCTCCACTTT
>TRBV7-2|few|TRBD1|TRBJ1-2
CASSLSGTVANYGYTF
TGTGCCAGCAGCTTATCCGGGACAGTAGCTAACTATGGCTACACCTTC
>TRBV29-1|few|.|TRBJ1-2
CSVARDGYTF
TGCAGCGTCGCACGAGATGGCTACACCTTC
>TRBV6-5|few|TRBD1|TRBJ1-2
CASSSTGRGYTF
TGTGCCAGCAGTTCGACAGGGCGCGGCTACACCTTC
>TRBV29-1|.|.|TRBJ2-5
CSGAGPETQYF
TGCAGCGGTGCGGGTCCGGAGACCCAGTACTTC
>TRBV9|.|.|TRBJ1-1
CASSTHPGDTEAFF
TGTGCCAGCAGCACACACCCAGGGGACACTGAAGCTTTCTTT
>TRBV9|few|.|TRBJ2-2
CASSGRLDYTGELFF
TGTGCCAGCAGCGGGAGACTAGACTACACCGGGGAGCTGTTTTTT
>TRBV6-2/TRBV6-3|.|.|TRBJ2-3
CASSYNAPGDETDTQYF
TGTGCCAGCAGTTACAACGCCCCAGGGGACGAAACAGATACGCAGTATTTT
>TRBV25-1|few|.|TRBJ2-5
CASSWQNQETQYF
TGTGCCAGCAGTTGGCAGAACCAAGAGACCCAGTACTTC
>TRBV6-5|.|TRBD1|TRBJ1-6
CASSTKRGLDNSPLHF
TGTGCCAGCAGTACTAAGAGGGGGCTAGATAATTCACCCCTCCACTTT
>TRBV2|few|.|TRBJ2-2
CASSAEVAGELFF
TGTGCCAGCAGCGCCGAGGTGGCCGGGGAGCTGTTTTTT
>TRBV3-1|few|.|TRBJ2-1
CASSRSVGGYNEQFF
TGTGCCAGCAGCCGTAGCGTCGGAGGCTACAATGAGCAGTTCTTC
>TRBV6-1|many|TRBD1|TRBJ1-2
CASTSAGPGQGAVGYTF
TGTGCCAGCACTTCCGCGGGTCCGGGACAGGGGGCTGTTGGCTACACCTTC
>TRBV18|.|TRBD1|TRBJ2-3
CASSPVRGGSTDTQYF
TGTGCCAGCTCACCGGTTAGAGGGGGCAGCACAGATACGCAGTATTTT
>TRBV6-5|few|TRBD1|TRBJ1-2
CASSQVYRDRGFYTF
TGTGCCAGCAGTCAGGTCTACCGGGACAGGGGCTTCTACACCTTC
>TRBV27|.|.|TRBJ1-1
CASWGSTEAFF
TGTGCCAGCTGGGGGAGCACTGAAGCTTTCTTT
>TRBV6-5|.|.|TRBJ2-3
CASEDPWTDTQYF
TGTGCCAGCGAGGACCCTTGGACAGATACGCAGTATTTT
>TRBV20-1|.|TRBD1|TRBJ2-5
CSARDGQGTGETQYF
TGCAGTGCTAGAGACGGACAGGGGACAGGGGAGACCCAGTACTTC
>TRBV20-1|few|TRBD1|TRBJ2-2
CSARGQGTFQRELFF
TGCAGTGCCCGGGGACAGGGAACCTTTCAGCGGGAGCTGTTTTTT
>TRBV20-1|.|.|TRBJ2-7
CSARDRQHEQYF
TGCAGTGCTAGAGATCGCCAGCACGAGCAGTACTTC
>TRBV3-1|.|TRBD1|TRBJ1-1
CASSQEGNRGAFF
TGTGCCAGCAGCCAAGAAGGCAACAGGGGAGCTTTCTTT
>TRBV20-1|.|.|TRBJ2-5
CSARQGTRETQYF
TGCAGTGCTAGACAGGGGACACGAGAGACCCAGTACTTC
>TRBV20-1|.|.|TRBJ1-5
CSARDQSYQPQHF
TGCAGTGCTAGAGACCAAAGTTATCAGCCCCAGCATTTT
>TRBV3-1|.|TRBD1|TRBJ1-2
CASSQGDRGLTF
TGTGCCAGCAGCCAAGGGGACAGGGGCCTTACCTTC
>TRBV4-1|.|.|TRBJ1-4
CASSQVSGVVNEKLFF
TGCGCCAGCAGCCAAGTTTCAGGGGTGGTTAATGAAAAACTGTTTTTT
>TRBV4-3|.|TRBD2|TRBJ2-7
CASSQDIQRGAYEQYF
TGCGCCAGCAGCCAAGATATCCAGCGGGGCGCCTACGAGCAGTACTTC
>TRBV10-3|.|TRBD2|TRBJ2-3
CAAKTSALTDTQYF
TGTGCCGCCAAGACTAGCGCACTCACAGATACGCAGTATTTT
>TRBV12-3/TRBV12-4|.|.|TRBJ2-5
CASTRRSSRRAQYF
TGTGCCAGCACCCGTAGGTCATCCCGCAGGGCCCAGTACTTC
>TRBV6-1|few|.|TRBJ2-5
CASGNRIQETQYF
TGTGCCAGCGGGAATAGAATCCAAGAGACCCAGTACTTC
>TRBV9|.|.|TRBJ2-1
CASSVSPDNEQFF
TGTGCCAGCAGCGTGTCCCCTGACAATGAGCAGTTCTTC
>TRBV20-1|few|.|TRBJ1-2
CSARDGQSNYGYTF
TGCAGTGCTAGGGATGGACAGTCAAACTATGGCTACACCTTC
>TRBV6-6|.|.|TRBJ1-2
CASTVAGHYGYTF
TGTGCCAGCACCGTGGCAGGGCACTATGGCTACACCTTC
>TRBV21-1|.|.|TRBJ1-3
CASSKGQRSSGNTIYF
TGTGCCAGCAGCAAAGGACAGCGGAGCTCTGGAAACACCATATATTTT
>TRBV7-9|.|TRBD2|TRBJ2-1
CASSRTSGTNEQFF
TGTGCCAGCAGCAGGACTAGCGGAACCAATGAGCAGTTCTTC